The 18 T cell receptor beta chains reported below all come from one sample, sequenced in a study of glioma-infiltrating T cells. The iRepertoire nested amplicon-rescue multiplex PCR amplified TCR alpha and beta CDR3s from RNA. TCRdb passed the multiplex PCR reads through MiXCR, listing each CDR3 protein once. Of 150,000 to 200,000 distinct CDR3 sequences listed, about 47% are singletons. Sequenced material: glioma tissue, nonneoplastic brain tissue, or PBMCs (not recorded which). The receptors stem from a human donor with low-grade glioma or glioblastoma, undergoing nonglioma brain surgery, or in good health (not recorded which).

Only a few counts were recorded for this clonotype. The CDR3 region is CASSAGTSGSVYNEQFF. DNA for the CDR3: TGTGCCAGCAGCGCCGGGACTAGCGGGAGTGTATACAATGAGCAGTTCTTC. The chain combines TRBV13 with TRBJ2-1, with TRBD2 matching over 14 bases. J lost 4 bases, V lost 5 bases, and 7 bases had no gene match. The CDR3 has 17 residues. Germline lookup yields CDR1 PRHDT and CDR2 FYEKMQ (reference sequence).

This clonotype was observed many times. The chain links TRBV7-9 to TRBJ1-1; D remains ambiguous. Germline values: CDR1 SEHNR, CDR2 FQNEAQ (reference sequence). Deletions cut 4 bases from V and 2 bases from J, with 14 bases between. The CDR3 contains 15 residues. CDR3 loop: CASSSPSTRNTEAFF. CDR3 in DNA: TGTGCCAGCAGCTCCCCCTCGACGAGAAACACTGAAGCTTTCTTT.

This clonotype was detected ten times or more. The chain couples TRBV6-1 to TRBJ2-3, with 9 bases matching TRBD2. This CDR3 contains 18 residues. J was trimmed by 0 bases and V by 4 bases; bases with no gene match: 11. Germline-derived CDR1 and CDR2 are MNHNS and SASEGT. CDR3 protein: CASSAVFLAGPSTDTQYF. In DNA form, the CDR3 reads TGTGCCAGCAGTGCGGTATTTCTAGCGGGGCCTAGCACAGATACGCAGTATTTT.

Worth noting for this clonotype: One junction end disagrees with the germline gene, perhaps due to a read error. The rearrangement joins TRBV27 to TRBJ1-5; perhaps TRBD1 as D (5 bases). Germline loops: CDR1 MNHEY, CDR2 SMNVEV (reference sequence). The CDR3 is 15 residues long. The CDR3 DNA reads TGTGCCAGCAGTGGAACAGGCGAAGGCAATCAGCCCCATCATTTT. It translates to CASSGTGEGNQPHHF.

The rearrangement joins TRBV19 to TRBJ2-1; D is perhaps TRBD1 or TRBD2 (5 bases each). In germline, CDR1 is LNHDA, CDR2 SQIVND (reference sequence). V lost 7 bases to trimming and J lost 6 bases, with 16 bases between them. This CDR3 contains 14 residues. The CDR3 reads CASKGTRFFNEQFF. Here the CDR3 DNA reads TGTGCCAGTAAGGGGACCCGATTCTTCAATGAGCAGTTCTTC.

This clonotype has only a few counts. This rearrangement joins TRBV24-1 to TRBJ2-1; D is possibly TRBD2 (5 bases). The germline V and J ends were trimmed by 11 bases and 0 bases, with 10 bases remaining between them. CDR3 length: 13 residues. In germline, CDR1 is KGHDR, CDR2 SFDVKD. Here the CDR3 reads CASQRSSYNEQFF. DNA of the CDR3: TGTGCCAGCCAGCGGAGCTCCTACAATGAGCAGTTCTTC.

Points on this clonotype: A much bigger clone sits one base away, suggesting this may be a read error. The chain uses TRBV15 and TRBJ2-7; the D is unclear. With the DNA end fitting TRBJ2-5 better, the J assignment may be wrong. There are 16 residues in the CDR3. Germline values: CDR1 LNHNV, CDR2 YYDKDF (reference sequence). The DNA of the CDR3 is TGTGCCAACAGCAGAGATAACGGCAATTTGTTGCAGACCCAGTACTTC. Translation: CANSRDNGNLLQTQYF.

This clonotype was counted only a few times. V usage is TRBV7-8 and J usage is TRBJ2-7; tentative D call: TRBD2 (6 bases). The CDR3 contains 13 residues. Germline V lookup: CDR1 SGHVS, CDR2 FQNEAQ. Deletions cut 5 bases from V and 5 bases from J, with 13 bases between. CDR3 residues: CASSRVGEDEQYF. The CDR3 nucleotides are TGTGCCAGCAGCCGCGTTGGGGAGGACGAGCAGTACTTC.

This clonotype was recorded many times. The CDR3 sequence is CSARDDTGIQYF. For the CDR3, the DNA is TGCAGTGCTAGAGATGATACAGGCATTCAGTACTTC. V and J are TRBV20-1 and TRBJ2-4, with TRBD1 as a possible D gene (5 bases). CDR1 and CDR2 from the germline V gene are DFQATT and SNEGSKA (reference sequence). The CDR3 extends over 12 amino acids. V lost 0 bases to trimming and J lost 9 bases, with 9 bases between them.

Only a few counts were recorded for this clonotype. CDR3 DNA sequence: TGTGCCAGTAGCCAAATGAGACCCGGGGAGACCCAGTACTTC. Residues: CASSQMRPGETQYF. The gene calls are TRBV19 and TRBJ2-5; D not resolved. CDR1 is LNHDA and CDR2 is SQIVND in the germline V gene (reference sequence). Trimming removed 6 bases from V and 5 bases from J, with 16 bases in between. CDR3 length: 14 amino acids.

In its sample, this clonotype was seen many times. The CDR3 nucleotides read TGTGCCAGCAGCCCGGACAGAACTCCGGGACAGCCCCAGCATTTT. Protein: CASSPDRTPGQPQHF. This chain connects TRBV3-1 to TRBJ1-5; a possible D gene is TRBD1 (6 bases). CDR3 size: 15 residues. V was pared by 4 bases and J by 7 bases, with 17 bases between. The germline CDR1 and CDR2 sequences are LGHDT and YNNKEL (reference sequence).

As concerns this clonotype: Just one base apart from a much larger clone, this may be a read error. The chain joins TRBV28 to TRBJ2-3, with 14 nucleotides matching TRBD2. CDR3 length: 18 amino acids. Germline-derived CDR1 and CDR2 are MDHEN and SYDVKM. The CDR3 sequence is CASSPEGLAGVLSDAQYF. CDR3 nucleotide sequence: TGTGCCAGCAGTCCCGAGGGACTAGCGGGAGTTTTGTCAGATGCGCAGTATTTT. Variable domain in full (rest from reference TRBV28 and TRBJ2-3): DVKVTQSSRYLVKRTGEKVFLECVQDMDHENMFWYRQDPGLGLRLIYFSYDVKMKEKGDIPEGYSVSREKKERFSLILESASTNQTSMYLCASSPEGLAGVLSDAQYFGPGTRLTVL.

This clonotype was seen a few times. This chain links TRBV11-2 with TRBJ2-3; maybe TRBD2 (6 bases). Per germline, CDR1 SGHAT and CDR2 FQNNGV. The ends were cut back, 5 bases at V and 4 bases at J, with 22 bases in the middle. The length of the CDR3 is 17 residues. The CDR3 reads CASSLSGGSGTADTQYF. Written as DNA, the CDR3 is TGTGCCAGCAGCCTCTCCGGAGGGTCTGGTACCGCAGATACGCAGTATTTT.

On this clonotype itself: One end of the junction fails to match germline, which may point to a read error. The chain uses TRBV2 and TRBJ2-7; 7 bases align to TRBD1. The length of the CDR3 is 14 residues. CDR1 and CDR2 (germline): SNHLY, FYNNEI. The CDR3 DNA is TGTGCCAGCGTGAGACAGGGAGTTGACTACCAGCAGTACTTC. It encodes CASVRQGVDYQQYF.

Details on this clonotype: A much larger clone lies a single base off, so this may be a read error. The V call is TRBV12-3 or TRBV12-4, the J call TRBJ1-3, with D hard to call. Trimming pared 4 bases from V and 4 bases from J, leaving 5 bases between. The CDR3 is 12 residues long. The CDR3: CASSYIGNTIYF. The DNA of the CDR3 is TGTGCCAGCAGTTACATCGGAAACACCATATATTTT.

This clonotype came up many times. V usage is TRBV6-1 and J usage is TRBJ1-1; perhaps TRBD1 as D (5 bases). The CDR3 sequence is 13 residues long. The germline CDR1 and CDR2 sequences are MNHNS and SASEGT. Trimming shortened V by 8 bases and J by 5 bases, and 15 bases separated the two germline ends. The CDR3 spells CASSGPLGTEAFF. In nucleotides, the CDR3 is TGTGCCAGCTCGGGGCCCCTTGGGACTGAAGCTTTCTTT.

This clonotype has a count of ten or more. The CDR3, as DNA: TGTGCCAGCAATCCGGGGGATTACAATGAGCAGTTCTTC. It is translated as CASNPGDYNEQFF. The chain is built from TRBV2 and TRBJ2-1; tentatively, D is TRBD2 (6 bases). V lost 7 bases and J lost 4, with 11 bases in between. Germline V gene sequence: CDR1 SNHLY, CDR2 FYNNEI. This CDR3 has 13 amino acids.

This clonotype was picked up many times. V is TRBV28 and J is TRBJ2-1; 10 bases are shared with TRBD1. The CDR3 runs 15 residues. J was trimmed by 4 bases and V by 6 bases; bases with no gene match: 6. Per the germline V gene, CDR1 is MDHEN and CDR2 is SYDVKM. In nucleotides, the CDR3 is TGTGCCAGCAGATCGTCGGGACAGGGGTACAATGAGCAGTTCTTC. It is translated as CASRSSGQGYNEQFF.